The 17 T cell receptor beta chains reported below all come from one sample, sequenced in a study of beta chain features in type 1 diabetes. Of the isolated RNA, all was reverse transcribed, and so the sequenced material was expressed TCRB transcripts. Produced via immunoSEQ multiplex PCR; TCRdb's table is partial and in-frame only. The sample holds hundreds of thousands of clones, roughly 17% seen once. The specimen was naive CD4+ T cells from blood. Every receptor here comes from a woman between 18 and 30 years old in good health.

This clone occurred a few times. The chain couples TRBV18 to TRBJ2-5, with 8 bases fitting TRBD1. The germline V gene encodes CDR1 KGHSH and CDR2 LQKENI. This CDR3 is 16 amino acids long. V lost 5 bases to trimming and J lost 2 bases; unmatched junction nucleotides: 10. The CDR3 DNA reads TGTGCCAGCTCAGAGAGAACCGGGACAGGACAAGAGACCCAGTACTTC. Protein: CASSERTGTGQETQYF.

J is TRBJ1-4 and V is TRBV7-2; a possible D gene is TRBD1 (5 bases). The V gene lost 3 bases and the J gene lost 5 bases, with 7 bases spanning the gap. This CDR3 is built from 13 residues. Germline values: CDR1 SGHTA, CDR2 FQGNSA. The CDR3 region has the DNA TGTGCCAGCAGCTTTGACAGAAATGAAAAACTGTTTTTT. This gives the protein CASSFDRNEKLFF.

This chain joins TRBV7-9 and TRBJ1-1; 9 positions agree with TRBD1. With V trimmed by 5 bases and J by 1 base, 8 bases remained unmatched. The CDR3 runs 16 residues. Germline V gene sequence: CDR1 SEHNR, CDR2 FQNEAQ (reference sequence). Here the CDR3 reads CASSEGQGTENTEAFF. CDR3 in DNA: TGTGCCAGCAGCGAAGGACAGGGGACGGAGAACACTGAAGCTTTCTTT.

This clone was seen more than once but under ten times. The chain is built from TRBV6-6 and TRBJ2-7; D might be TRBD1 (5 bases). This CDR3 has 13 amino acids. The germline V gene has CDR1 MNHNY and CDR2 SVGAGI (reference sequence). V lost 6 bases to trimming and J lost 5 bases, with 14 bases between them. CDR3 nucleotides: TGTGCCAGCAGCCAAACCGACAGCCACGAGCAGTACTTC. This encodes CASSQTDSHEQYF.

The V call is TRBV14, the J call TRBJ1-1, with D tentatively TRBD1 (5 bases). CDR3 length equals 15 residues. V lost 4 bases and J 1 base, leaving 13 bases between the germline ends. CDR1 SGHDN and CDR2 FVKESK come from the germline V gene. In DNA form, the CDR3 reads TGTGCCAGCAGCCGCTACTCGGGGCCGAACACTGAAGCTTTCTTT. It yields the protein CASSRYSGPNTEAFF.

J is TRBJ2-1 and V is TRBV12-5; D possibly corresponds to TRBD2 (5 bases). CDR1 and CDR2 (germline): LGHNT, FRNRAP. Trimming took off 1 base at V and 2 bases at J, with 9 bases between the two ends. The CDR3 consists of 15 residues. This CDR3 is CASGLGHGTYNEQFF. The DNA for the CDR3 is TGTGCTAGTGGTTTGGGACACGGGACCTACAATGAGCAGTTCTTC.

The chain joins TRBV18 to TRBJ2-7; 9 nucleotides align to TRBD1. Germline assignment: CDR1 KGHSH and CDR2 LQKENI. This CDR3 region has 14 residues. Trimming cost V 6 bases and J 3 bases; bases outside gene matches: 6. This CDR3 reads CASSQTDRGYEQYF. As DNA, the CDR3 is TGTGCCAGCTCCCAGACGGACAGGGGCTACGAGCAGTACTTC.

This rearrangement joins TRBV6-5 to TRBJ2-7, with 9 bases aligning to TRBD1. The V gene's germline CDR1 is MNHEY and CDR2 SVGAGI. The CDR3 is 16 residues long. The V gene end was trimmed by 0 bases and the J gene end by 6 bases; junction bases not matched to a gene: 9. CDR3 nucleotides: TGTGCCAGCAGTTACTCGACAGGACAGGGGCTTGCCGAGCAGTACTTC. Protein: CASSYSTGQGLAEQYF.

This clone was recorded a few times. The chain combines TRBV27 with TRBJ2-1, with 12 bases identical to TRBD2. J lost 6 bases, V lost 5 bases, and 5 bases had no gene match. Germline V CDR1 and CDR2: MNHEY, SMNVEV (reference sequence). There are 15 residues in the CDR3. DNA for the CDR3: TGTGCCAGCAGTAACAGACTAGCGGGAGTCAATGAGCAGTTCTTC. This sequence encodes CASSNRLAGVNEQFF.

This clone was detected a few times. CDR3 sequence: CASSVGPASNEQFF. CDR3 bases: TGTGCCAGCAGCGTAGGACCCGCGTCTAATGAGCAGTTCTTC. The rearrangement joins TRBV9 to TRBJ2-1; no reliable D call. V lost 0 bases, J lost 7 bases, and 11 bases lay in between. Looked up from germline, CDR1 is SGDLS and CDR2 is YYNGEE. The CDR3 is made up of 14 amino acids.

This chain uses TRBV4-1 with TRBJ1-3; 7 bases map to TRBD1. The CDR3 has 18 residues. V lost 1 base to trimming and J lost 1 base; unmatched junction nucleotides: 10. The germline gives CDR1 MGHRA, CDR2 YSYEKL. This CDR3 is CASSQGRTGPRSGNTIYF. The CDR3 DNA reads as TGCGCCAGCAGCCAAGGGAGGACAGGTCCGCGATCTGGAAACACCATATATTTT.

The rearrangement uses TRBV6-6 and TRBJ2-1, with 14 bases aligning to TRBD2. V lost 0 bases to trimming and J lost 12 bases; unmatched junction nucleotides: 4. CDR3 length: 15 residues. Germline CDR1 is MNHNY and CDR2 is SVGAGI (reference sequence). DNA for the CDR3: TGTGCCAGCAGTTACTCTGGGACTAGCGGGAGTTGGCAGTTCTTC. This encodes CASSYSGTSGSWQFF.

This clone was observed a few times. The rearrangement joins TRBV4-3 to TRBJ2-1, with 10 positions matching TRBD2. Germline values: CDR1 LGHNA, CDR2 YSLEER. The CDR3 is 15 residues long. V dropped 2 bases and J dropped 9; count of bases not matched to a gene: 7. CDR3 nucleotide sequence: TGCGCCAGCAGCCAAATGCTAGCGGGAGCGAGTGAGCAGTTCTTC. Its translation: CASSQMLAGASEQFF.

The genes are TRBV7-9 and TRBJ2-1; 10 bases fit TRBD2. Germline CDR1 and CDR2: SEHNR and FQNEAQ (reference sequence). The V segment lost 8 bases and the J segment 6 bases; nucleotides outside the gene matches: 7. The CDR3 totals 14 residues. CDR3 region: CASGSLAGVNEQFF. In DNA, the CDR3 is TGTGCCAGCGGATCGCTAGCGGGAGTCAATGAGCAGTTCTTC. Combining the CDR3 with reference TRBV7-9 and TRBJ2-1 gives the whole variable domain DTGVSQNPRHKITKRGQNVTFRCDPISEHNRLYWYRQTLGQGPEFLTYFQNEAQLEKSRLLSDRFSAERPKGSFSTLEIQRTEQGDSAMYLCASGSLAGVNEQFFGPGTRLTVL.

V usage is TRBV7-9 and J usage is TRBJ2-7, with D tentatively TRBD2 (6 bases). V was clipped by 6 bases and J by 5 bases, with 17 bases between them. The CDR3 has 14 amino acids. Germline-derived CDR1 and CDR2 are SEHNR and FQNEAQ (reference sequence). The CDR3 loop is CASRGSEGLDEQYF. CDR3 bases: TGTGCCAGCAGAGGTTCGGAGGGCCTTGACGAGCAGTACTTC.

This clone showed up just a few times. The V gene is TRBV6-6, the J gene TRBJ2-1; D is unclear. The CDR3 extends over 12 amino acids. Germline-derived CDR1 and CDR2 are MNHNY and SVGAGI (reference sequence). V lost 2 bases and J 6 bases, leaving 5 bases between the germline ends. This CDR3 is CASSYSVNEQFF. CDR3 in DNA: TGTGCCAGCAGTTACAGCGTCAATGAGCAGTTCTTC.

Only a few counts were recorded for this clone. V usage is TRBV5-4 and J usage is TRBJ2-3; D call uncertain. V gave up 2 bases and J gave up 4 bases, with 5 bases separating them. The CDR3 is 12 amino acids. CDR1 is SGHNT and CDR2 is YYREEE in the germline V gene (reference sequence). CDR3 DNA sequence: TGTGCCAGCAGCTTCGGGCCAGATACGCAGTATTTT. As protein: CASSFGPDTQYF.